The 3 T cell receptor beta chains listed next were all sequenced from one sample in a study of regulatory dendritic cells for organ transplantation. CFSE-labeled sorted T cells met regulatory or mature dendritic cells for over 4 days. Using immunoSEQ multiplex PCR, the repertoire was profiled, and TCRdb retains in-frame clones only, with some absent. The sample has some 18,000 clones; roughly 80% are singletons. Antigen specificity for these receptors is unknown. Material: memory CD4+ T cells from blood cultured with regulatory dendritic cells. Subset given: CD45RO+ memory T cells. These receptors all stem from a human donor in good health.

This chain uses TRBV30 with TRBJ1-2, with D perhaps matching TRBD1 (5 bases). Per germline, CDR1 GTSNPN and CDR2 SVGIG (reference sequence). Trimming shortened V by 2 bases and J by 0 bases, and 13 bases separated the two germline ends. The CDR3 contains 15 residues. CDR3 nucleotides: TGTGCCTGGAGTCATGGGACGGTGGCTAACTATGGCTACACCTTC. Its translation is CAWSHGTVANYGYTF.

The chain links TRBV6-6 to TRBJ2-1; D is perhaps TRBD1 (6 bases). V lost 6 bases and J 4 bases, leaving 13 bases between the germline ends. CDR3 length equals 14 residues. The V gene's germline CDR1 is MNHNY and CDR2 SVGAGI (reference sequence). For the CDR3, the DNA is TGTGCCAGCAGAGCAGGGGACGGGTACAATGAGCAGTTCTTC. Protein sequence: CASRAGDGYNEQFF.

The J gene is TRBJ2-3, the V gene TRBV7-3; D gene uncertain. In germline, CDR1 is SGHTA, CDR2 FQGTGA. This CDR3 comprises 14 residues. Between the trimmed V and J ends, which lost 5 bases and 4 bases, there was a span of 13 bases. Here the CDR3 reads CASSPSQEADTQYF. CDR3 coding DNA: TGTGCCAGCAGCCCCTCCCAAGAGGCAGATACGCAGTATTTT.